Below, 10 T cell receptor beta chains from the same sample are listed, as sequenced in a study of Graves' ophthalmopathy and Graves' hyperthyroidism. RNA transcripts yielded amplified TCR beta CDR3 regions. HTBI-primed first-round RT-PCR preceded second-round multiplex PCR. TCRdb itself ran the multiplex PCR reads through MiXCR, one entry per CDR3 protein. The sample carries some 380,000 distinct CDR3 sequences, 15% recorded once. The specimen sequenced was peripheral blood. These receptors came from a woman aged 18 to 35 with stable Graves' hyperthyroidism.

At least ten counts were recorded for this clonotype. The DNA for the CDR3 is TGTGCCAGCAGCCGAAGCTATGGCTACACCTTC. Translating gives CASSRSYGYTF. This chain connects TRBV12-3 or TRBV12-4 to TRBJ1-2; D uncertain. Trimming took off 6 bases at V and 4 bases at J, with 6 bases between the two ends. The CDR3 has 11 amino acids.

The rearrangement links TRBV4-1 to TRBJ1-1; D remains unclear. There are 14 residues in the CDR3. Trimming removed 4 bases at V and 8 bases at J, with 17 bases between. The germline V gene encodes CDR1 MGHRA and CDR2 YSYEKL. The CDR3 sequence is CASSPPRRGSEAFF. For the CDR3, the DNA is TGCGCCAGCAGCCCCCCCCGCCGGGGATCCGAAGCTTTCTTT.

This clonotype showed up many times. The chain employs TRBV12-3 or TRBV12-4 and TRBJ1-5; D possibly corresponds to TRBD1 (6 bases). The CDR3 runs 16 residues. V lost 8 bases and J lost 2, with 19 bases in between. CDR3 sequence: CASQQGGQLGNQPQHF. Written as DNA, the CDR3 is TGTGCCAGCCAACAAGGAGGACAGTTGGGCAATCAGCCCCAGCATTTT.

The table lists this clonotype with many counts. The chain carries TRBV6-2 or TRBV6-3 and TRBJ1-5, with 9 bases matching TRBD1. Trimming at V came to 2 bases and at J to 4 bases, leaving 15 bases not matched to a gene. The CDR3 sequence is 19 residues long. Germline CDR1 MNHEY, CDR2 SVGEGT. CDR3 in amino acids: CASSYRRSKLGTGNQPQHF. Here the CDR3 DNA reads TGTGCCAGCAGTTACCGACGCTCGAAACTCGGGACAGGGAATCAGCCCCAGCATTTT.

This clonotype has a count of ten or more. The V gene is TRBV20-1, the J gene TRBJ2-7; the match to TRBD1 covers 8 bases. The CDR3 extends over 14 amino acids. The J segment lost 5 bases and the V segment lost 0 bases, leaving 6 bases of the junction unmatched. The germline CDR1 and CDR2 sequences are DFQATT and SNEGSKA (reference sequence). CDR3 bases: TGCAGTGCTAGAGATTGGGACAGGAGAAACGAGCAGTACTTC. This translates into CSARDWDRRNEQYF.

V is TRBV2 and J is TRBJ2-7; D unresolved. The germline V gene has CDR1 SNHLY and CDR2 FYNNEI. Trimming took off 5 bases at V and 9 bases at J, with 20 bases between the two ends. The length of the CDR3 is 14 residues. CDR3 DNA sequence: TGTGCCAGCAGTTTTTGGGCTGCCGCGCCCCCGCAGTACTTC. Translated: CASSFWAAAPPQYF.

The sample holds many counts of this clonotype. The chain combines TRBV6-1 with TRBJ1-1; 8 nucleotides agree with TRBD1. Per the germline V gene, CDR1 is MNHNS and CDR2 is SASEGT. This CDR3 has 14 amino acids. V gave up 6 bases and J gave up 3 bases; unmatched junction bases: 6. The CDR3 DNA reads TGTGCCAGCAGGGGGAGGACAGGGCACACTGAAGCTTTCTTT. This translates into CASRGRTGHTEAFF.

This clonotype was counted ten times or more. This chain uses TRBV4-1 with TRBJ2-7; 7 nucleotides align to TRBD1. There are 14 residues in the CDR3. V dropped 4 bases and J dropped 2; count of bases not matched to a gene: 5. The germline V gene encodes CDR1 MGHRA and CDR2 YSYEKL. The CDR3 DNA reads as TGCGCCAGCAGCCCTATCGGGACAGCCTACGAGCAGTACTTC. It codes for CASSPIGTAYEQYF.

This clonotype was seen only a few times. V and J are TRBV5-1 and TRBJ1-1; TRBD1 matches 7 bases. Germline V gene data show CDR1 as SGHRS and CDR2 as YFSETQ. This CDR3 comprises 15 residues. The V segment lost 0 bases and the J segment 4 bases; nucleotides outside the gene matches: 6. The CDR3 protein is CASSLDYRGGTEAFF. In DNA form, the CDR3 reads TGCGCCAGCAGCTTGGATTACAGGGGAGGCACTGAAGCTTTCTTT.

This clonotype was seen only a few times. Given a much more abundant clone one base away, this may be a read error. The chain recombines TRBV7-2 with TRBJ1-2; D gene ambiguous. Germline CDR1 SGHTA, CDR2 FQGNSA. Trimming took 7 bases from V and 5 from J, leaving 17 bases between them. This CDR3 has 14 residues. CDR3 in amino acids: CASTAAGFVYGYTF. CDR3 DNA sequence: TGTGCCAGCACCGCCGCGGGTTTTGTATATGGCTACACCTTC.